The text below deals with one T cell receptor beta chain. In the authors' methods: Estimated nucleated cell counts came from reference gene primer amplification. The repertoire was sequenced with immunoSEQ multiplex PCR; TCRdb's copy has only in-frame clones and lacks some. V, J and clone size are taken as reported in that table, and D and trimming were inferred from the DNA itself. Among under 200,000 clones listed, about four fifths were seen once. This entry belongs to a study of blood T cell repertoires in COVID-19. Study information: The origin of the acute and convalescent COVID-19 samples was the United States, Italy and Spain. Nucleic acid was either cDNA or gDNA, and it came from T cells, B-cell-depleted T cells, or PBMCs.

The V and J ends lost 5 bases and 3 bases respectively, with 10 bases between them. Germline loops: CDR1 SGHVS, CDR2 FNYEAQ. The CDR3 runs to 13 residues. This TCR derives from a man aged 60 to 69 with acute or convalescent COVID-19. The sample consisted of peripheral blood. The chain carries TRBV7-6 and TRBJ2-5; D possibly corresponds to TRBD2 (7 bases). The CDR3 sequence: CASSKGGKETQYF. The CDR3 coding sequence is TGTGCCAGCAGCAAGGGGGGGAAAGAGACCCAGTACTTC.